Listed below are T cell receptor beta chains from one sample, sequenced in a study of spatial heterogeneity in lung cancer. TCRdb re-called the 5' RACE reads with MiXCR, one entry per CDR3 protein. The repertoire holds around 24,000 distinct CDR3 sequences, with 5.5% to 7% as singletons. The input for sequencing was PBMCs, taken at surgery. These receptor sequences come from a male donor with early-stage non-small cell lung cancer. The CDR3 runs from the conserved cysteine through the conserved F or W. A D gene is named only where the DNA matches it firmly. Some rows have no size entry. The others give once, few or many, or a class for an expanded clone.

D gene	clone size	V gene	CDR3 protein
NA	many	TRBV27	CASSLAMSTDTQYF
TRBD1	NA	TRBV12-3/TRBV12-4	CASSPFAWDRGLEAKNIQYF
NA	many	TRBV29-1	CSVRRDGGAEAFF
NA	NA	TRBV29-1	CSVERGTGELFF
NA	many	TRBV20-1	CSASGDHTEAFF
TRBD2	many	TRBV7-6	CASSLEAGAYEQYF
TRBD2	medium-sized	TRBV11-2	CASSLMQGGSHEQYF
TRBD2	NA	TRBV7-9	CASSSKVAGGAGELFF
TRBD1	few	TRBV24-1	CATSDWTGTGANVLTF
NA	many	TRBV24-1	CATSDPDSRNTNEQFF
NA	few	TRBV24-1	CATSGSGWPQETQYF
TRBD2	NA	TRBV6-5	CASSRRPTSAPSSYNEQFF
TRBD1	many	TRBV20-1	CSANPTGEGYGYTF
NA	many	TRBV5-1	CASSLTQGNTEAFF
NA	NA	TRBV28	CASSSERGAHYNEQFF
NA	many	TRBV5-1	CASSFGETINEKLFF
NA	many	TRBV5-1	CASSPDGAIYEQYF
TRBD2	few	TRBV20-1	CSARDRGLAGEVSNEQFF
TRBD1	medium-sized	TRBV28	CASSSPRTGGTLALHF
NA	large	TRBV29-1	CSVDCRATVAKNIQYF
NA	many	TRBV20-1	CSGTGSIIGYTF
TRBD2	many	TRBV12-3/TRBV12-4	CASSLIGGGETQYF
NA	many	TRBV11-2	CASSEGLGVAQYF
TRBD2	few	TRBV20-1	CSARVTSDNYEQYF
NA	many	TRBV28	CASSLGQGSSYEQYF
NA	many	TRBV20-1	CSASRGNGNTIYF
NA	many	TRBV6-2/TRBV6-3	CASSYLPGNEQYF
NA	many	TRBV12-3/TRBV12-4	CASSLQTQNTEAFF
NA	few	TRBV6-2/TRBV6-3	CASSFRRNEQFF
NA	many	TRBV10-3	CAISGGSTDTQYF
NA	few	TRBV4-3	CASSQTGAGNIQYF
NA	once	TRBV6-2/TRBV6-3	CASANGRTGQGTGELFF
NA	many	TRBV2	CASSEATGAYEQYF
NA	NA	TRBV20-1	CSALDALDNYGYTF
NA	many	TRBV5-6	CASSRGLLAARQYF
TRBD1	NA	TRBV10-3	CAISESETGVDRIGYTF
NA	many	TRBV20-1	CSAGTFSPFYNEQFF
TRBD1	NA	TRBV5-5	CASSYGTGPETQYF
NA	NA	TRBV28	CASSFEDSSYNEQFF
TRBD1	many	TRBV28	CASYKSTGVNSPLHF
TRBD2	few	TRBV12-3/TRBV12-4	CASRSGRVTGELFF
NA	few	TRBV6-2/TRBV6-3	CASNVGHSEETQYF
NA	NA	TRBV18	CASSPLLENEQFF
NA	few	TRBV7-6	CASSSVAGNEAFF
NA	NA	TRBV7-9	CASSFTDDTQYF
TRBD1	medium-sized	TRBV5-1	CASSLEGQGGNEQFF
TRBD1	NA	TRBV12-3/TRBV12-4	CANSRQGNYGYTF
NA	many	TRBV30	CAWSVGARGGFYGYTF
TRBD1	many	TRBV18	CASSPGTALSGANVLTF
TRBD2	few	TRBV9	CASSVSHLAGSTDTQYF
NA	many	TRBV20-1	CSASASLSEQFF
TRBD1	NA	TRBV5-1	CASSGGTGVINEQFF
NA	many	TRBV11-2	CASSPQGFSLSGNTIYF